This entry lists 31 T cell receptor beta chains sequenced from one sample in a study of immune characterization of retroperitoneal liposarcoma. TCRdb reanalysed the PCR reads using MiXCR and keeps one entry per CDR3 protein. The table has about 3,100 distinct CDR3 sequences, over 40% seen once. Material for sequencing was tumor tissue. The receptors stem from a male donor with retroperitoneal liposarcoma.

This clonotype has only a few counts. The gene calls are TRBV6-1 and TRBJ2-1; 9 bases line up with TRBD2. This CDR3 has 15 residues. Unmatched junction bases numbered 4, after V lost 3 bases and J lost 4 bases. Germline CDR1 and CDR2: MNHNS and SASEGT. This chain's CDR3 is CASSDGAGGYNEQFF. In nucleotides, the CDR3 is TGTGCCAGCAGTGATGGAGCGGGAGGTTACAATGAGCAGTTCTTC.

The J gene is TRBJ2-3, the V gene TRBV11-1; 7 bases are a match to TRBD1. Germline trimming cut 4 bases from V and 0 bases from J; bases unmatched to any gene: 4. The CDR3 is 15 amino acids. In germline, CDR1 is SGHAT, CDR2 FQDESV (reference sequence). The CDR3 DNA follows: TGTGCCAGCAGCTACAGGGGCGATAGCACAGATACGCAGTATTTT. Its translation: CASSYRGDSTDTQYF.

This clonotype turned up a few times. V usage is TRBV6-1 and J usage is TRBJ2-3; maybe TRBD1 (6 bases). This CDR3 is built from 15 residues. Germline V gives CDR1 MNHNS, CDR2 SASEGT. Trimming took off 2 bases at V and 2 bases at J, with 11 bases between the two ends. CDR3 sequence (DNA): TGTGCCAGCAGTGAATATGGACAGTACACAGATACGCAGTATTTT. As protein: CASSEYGQYTDTQYF.

The V gene is TRBV7-8, the J gene TRBJ2-1; 10 bases line up with TRBD2. V was pared by 4 bases and J by 7 bases, with 10 bases of the junction left unmatched. This CDR3 has 16 amino acids. Germline-derived CDR1 and CDR2 are SGHVS and FQNEAQ. CDR3 sequence: CASSSHSGGVLNEQFF. CDR3 bases: TGTGCCAGCAGCTCCCACAGCGGGGGGGTTTTGAATGAGCAGTTCTTC. The entire variable domain, with the rest obtained from reference TRBV7-8 and TRBJ2-1, is as follows: GAGVSQSPRYKVAKRGQDVALRCDPISGHVSLFWYQQALGQGPEFLTYFQNEAQLDKSGLPSDRFFAERPEGSVSTLKIQRTQQEDSAVYLCASSSHSGGVLNEQFFGPGTRLTVL.

By share, this clonotype ranks as medium-sized. J is TRBJ2-5 and V is TRBV6-1; no clear D gene. With the DNA end fitting TRBJ2-7 better, the J assignment may be wrong. The CDR3 sequence is 13 residues long. The V gene's germline CDR1 is MNHNS and CDR2 SASEGT. CDR3 amino acids: CASSQALRNEQYF. The CDR3 DNA reads TGTGCCAGCAGTCAGGCCCTGAGGAACGAGCAGTACTTC.

This clonotype is medium-sized in the sample. The gene calls are TRBV5-6 and TRBJ2-1; D might be TRBD2 (6 bases). There are 17 residues in the CDR3. Germline values: CDR1 SGHDT, CDR2 YYEEEE. Trimming pared 2 bases from V and 0 bases from J, leaving 15 bases between. The CDR3 is CASSFIGGLSSYNEQFF. The CDR3 DNA sequence: TGTGCCAGCAGCTTCATTGGAGGGCTGAGCTCCTACAATGAGCAGTTCTTC.

This clonotype was detected once. The V gene is TRBV12-3 or TRBV12-4, the J gene TRBJ2-1, with 7 bases that match TRBD1. The better agreement between TRBJ2-5 and the DNA end casts doubt on the J call. The length of the CDR3 is 14 residues. The CDR3 DNA follows: TGTGCCAGCAAAGGAGCGGACAGGCAAGAGACCCAGTACTTC. It encodes CASKGADRQETQYF.

The chain joins TRBV11-3 to TRBJ2-5; D not certain. The CDR3 is 13 residues long. Germline lookup yields CDR1 SGHNT and CDR2 YENEEA. V dropped 5 bases and J dropped 5 bases, with 12 bases sitting between them. The CDR3 nucleotides read TGTGCCAGCAGCCAGACCGGCCCTGAGACCCAGTACTTC. Protein product: CASSQTGPETQYF. The variable domain in full, completed from reference TRBV11-3 and TRBJ2-5, reads EAGVVQSPRYKIIEKKQPVAFWCNPISGHNTLYWYLQNLGQGPELLIRYENEEAVDDSQLPKDRFSAERLKGVDSTLKIQPAELGDSAVYLCASSQTGPETQYFGPGTRLLVL.

For the CDR3, the DNA is TGTGCCAGCAGTGAACGTTGGGTCTACGAGCAGTACTTC. As protein: CASSERWVYEQYF. The gene calls are TRBV6-1 and TRBJ2-1; D ambiguous. With the DNA end fitting TRBJ2-7 better, the J assignment may be wrong. Germline CDR1 reads MNHNS; CDR2 reads SASEGT. The CDR3 length is 13 residues.

This clonotype was picked up a small number of times. The gene calls are TRBV6-5 and TRBJ2-1; TRBD1 agrees at 11 bases. The closer fit of TRBJ2-7 to the DNA end suggests the J call may be wrong. The CDR3 contains 16 residues. Germline assignment: CDR1 MNHEY and CDR2 SVGAGI. CDR3 loop: CASSYLTGTGGYEQYF. The CDR3 coding sequence is TGTGCCAGCAGTTACCTTACCGGGACAGGGGGCTACGAGCAGTACTTC.

This clonotype appeared a few times. V gene TRBV7-3 combines with J gene TRBJ2-1, with D unclear. This CDR3 comprises 13 residues. Germline CDR1 and CDR2: SGHTA and FQGTGA. The germline V and J ends were trimmed by 3 bases and 4 bases, with 7 bases remaining between them. The CDR3 is CASSLSVYNEQFF. DNA of the CDR3: TGTGCCAGCAGCTTGTCAGTGTACAATGAGCAGTTCTTC.

By frequency in the sample, this clonotype is medium-sized. The chain joins TRBV7-2 to TRBJ2-5; D remains ambiguous. The V end lost 0 bases, the J end lost 4 bases, and 0 bases lay between the germline ends. The length of the CDR3 is 11 residues. Germline V CDR1 and CDR2: SGHTA, FQGNSA. CDR3 sequence (DNA): TGTGCCAGCAGCTTAGCAGAGACCCAGTACTTC. This sequence encodes CASSLAETQYF.

The rearrangement joins TRBV6-1 to TRBJ2-1, with a weak D call TRBD2 (6 bases). The CDR3 is 16 amino acids. Trimming removed 6 bases at V and 2 bases at J, with 17 bases between. Germline CDR1 MNHNS, CDR2 SASEGT. CDR3 protein: CASSPLIGSPYNEQFF. As DNA, the CDR3 is TGTGCCAGCAGCCCTCTCATCGGGAGCCCCTACAATGAGCAGTTCTTC.

V gene TRBV6-2 or TRBV6-3 combines with J gene TRBJ2-1; 10 bases align to TRBD1. Germline V CDR1 and CDR2: MNHEY, SVGEGT. CDR3 length: 16 residues. V lost 4 bases, J lost 13 bases, and 16 bases stayed unmatched. The CDR3 sequence: CASSSGGQGSGETQFF. The DNA of the CDR3 is TGTGCCAGCAGTTCCGGGGGACAGGGGTCTGGGGAGACCCAGTTCTTC.

CDR3 DNA sequence: TGTGCCAGCAGCTTCCAGGGCTACGAGCAGTACTTC. Translating it yields CASSFQGYEQYF. The rearrangement joins TRBV7-2 to TRBJ2-1; weak D call: TRBD1 (5 bases). The DNA end is more similar to TRBJ2-7, so the J call may be wrong. This CDR3 is 12 amino acids long. CDR1 and CDR2 (germline): SGHTA, FQGNSA.

The table lists this clonotype with a few counts. The J gene is TRBJ2-3, the V gene TRBV7-2; D not certain. The CDR3 sequence is 12 residues long. Germline V gene lookup returns CDR1 SGHTA and CDR2 FQGNSA. With 4 bases removed from V and 2 bases from J, the gap between germline ends came to 4 bases. As DNA, the CDR3 is TGTGCCAGCAGCTCGTACACAGATACGCAGTATTTT. Residues: CASSSYTDTQYF.

This clonotype is labeled medium-sized. The chain recombines TRBV6-6 with TRBJ2-3; D possibly corresponds to TRBD2 (6 bases). The CDR3 consists of 15 residues. Germline V lookup: CDR1 MNHNY, CDR2 SVGAGI (reference sequence). V lost 2 bases, J lost 4 bases, and 13 bases lay in between. The CDR3 DNA reads TGTGCCAGCAGTTACAGTGGGACTCCCCCAGATACGCAGTATTTT. Its protein is CASSYSGTPPDTQYF.

This clonotype was picked up one time. A much larger clone lies one base from this, so it may be a read error. This likely comes from a read error, as the CDR3 has no conserved phenylalanine or tryptophan at its end. The rearrangement joins TRBV6-1 to TRBJ2-1; TRBD1 is a possible D gene (5 bases). The J call may be incorrect, as the DNA end agrees better with TRBJ2-7. This CDR3 contains 14 residues. The germline V gene encodes CDR1 MNHNS and CDR2 SASEGT. For the CDR3, the DNA is TGTGCCAGCAGTGAATGGGGCAGAGACTACGAGCAGTACATC. It specifies CASSEWGRDYEQYI.

The chain carries TRBV7-2 and TRBJ2-5, with D possibly being TRBD1 or TRBD2 (5 bases each). The end of the DNA fits TRBJ2-1 better, so the J call may be wrong. This CDR3 is built from 14 residues. Germline CDR1 and CDR2: SGHTA and FQGNSA. The CDR3 sequence is CASSLAGARETQFF. The CDR3 bases are TGTGCCAGCAGCTTAGCTGGGGCGAGGGAGACCCAGTTCTTC.

The chain is built from TRBV6-5 and TRBJ1-1; D unclear. Germline V lookup: CDR1 MNHEY, CDR2 SVGAGI. The CDR3 spans 14 residues. The ends were cut back, 2 bases at V and 6 bases at J, with 13 bases in the middle. The CDR3 sequence: CASSYAAGNSEAFF. The CDR3 bases are TGTGCCAGCAGTTACGCGGCAGGAAACTCTGAAGCTTTCTTT.

The V and J genes are TRBV6-6 and TRBJ2-1, with 12 bases that match TRBD2. In germline, CDR1 is MNHNY, CDR2 SVGAGI (reference sequence). V was pared by 5 bases and J by 10 bases, with 9 bases of the junction left unmatched. This CDR3 spans 15 amino acids. CDR3 loop: CASSGRLAGAYEQFF. The CDR3 bases are TGTGCCAGCAGTGGTCGACTAGCGGGGGCCTACGAGCAGTTCTTC.

The chain has TRBV7-6 and TRBJ2-1, with 8 bases that match TRBD2. The CDR3 is 13 amino acids. The V segment lost 5 bases and the J segment 8 bases; nucleotides outside the gene matches: 5. Per the germline V gene, CDR1 is SGHVS and CDR2 is FNYEAQ. CDR3 nucleotides: TGTGCCAGCAGCCCCCCCGGGGGGGATGAGCAGTTCTTC. It specifies CASSPPGGDEQFF.

Sample share makes this clonotype large. CDR3 loop: CASSLQRYREQYF. CDR3 coding DNA: TGTGCCAGCAGTTTACAACGGTACAGGGAGCAGTACTTC. The J gene is TRBJ2-1, the V gene TRBV12-3 or TRBV12-4, with D possibly matching TRBD1 (5 bases). With the DNA end fitting TRBJ2-7 better, the J assignment may be wrong. This CDR3 is built from 13 residues.

This chain links TRBV6-1 with TRBJ1-2; TRBD1 aligns across 7 bases. The CDR3 covers 14 residues. Germline V gene data show CDR1 as MNHNS and CDR2 as SASEGT. V lost 2 bases, J lost 13 bases, and 13 bases stayed unmatched. CDR3 nucleotide sequence: TGTGCCAGCAGTGAACCAGACAGGGACCTTCGCTCCACCTTC. Amino acid sequence: CASSEPDRDLRSTF.

This sequence joins TRBV19 and TRBJ2-5; 10 positions match TRBD1. Judging by the DNA end, TRBJ2-7 fits better; the J call may be wrong. This CDR3 has 15 residues. CDR1 is LNHDA and CDR2 is SQIVND in the germline V gene (reference sequence). This chain's CDR3 is CASSILGQGLYEQYF. In DNA form, the CDR3 reads TGTGCCAGTAGTATTCTGGGACAGGGGTTGTACGAGCAGTACTTC.

V usage is TRBV7-2 and J usage is TRBJ2-1, with TRBD2 matching 9 bases. The J call may not be correct, given that the DNA end is closer to TRBJ2-7. The CDR3 runs 14 residues. Germline V gives CDR1 SGHTA, CDR2 FQGNSA. CDR3 sequence (DNA): TGTGCCAGCAGCCCCCCGGGACTAGCTCTTGAGCAGTACTTC. It codes for CASSPPGLALEQYF.

The CDR3 region has the DNA TGTGCCAGCTTGGCTAGCGGGGTGAATGAGCAGTTCTTC. It specifies CASLASGVNEQFF. The gene calls are TRBV6-1 and TRBJ2-1; TRBD2 matches at 9 bases. This CDR3 is 13 amino acids long. Trimming took 8 bases from V and 7 from J; bases not matched to a gene: 6. In germline, CDR1 is MNHNS, CDR2 SASEGT.

The V call is TRBV12-3 or TRBV12-4, the J call TRBJ2-3, with D maybe TRBD2 (5 bases). This CDR3 comprises 14 residues. V was cut by 3 bases and J by 0 bases, with 7 bases left in between. The chain's CDR3 is CASSLEASTDTQYF. CDR3 in DNA: TGTGCCAGCAGTTTGGAGGCTAGCACAGATACGCAGTATTTT.

The chain joins TRBV7-4 to TRBJ2-7; D unclear. The CDR3 is made up of 14 amino acids. V lost 3 bases, J lost 5 bases, and 14 bases lay in between. Per germline, CDR1 SGHVT and CDR2 SQSDAQ. The CDR3 loop is CASSFGLSLDEQYF. The DNA of the CDR3 is TGTGCCAGCAGCTTTGGGCTGTCCCTAGACGAGCAGTACTTC. Full variable domain (outside the CDR3, taken from reference TRBV7-4 and TRBJ2-7): GAGVSQSPRYKVAKRGRDVALRCDSISGHVTLYWYRQTLGQGSEVLTYSQSDAQRDKSGRPSGRFSAERPERSVSTLKIQRTEQGDSAVYLCASSFGLSLDEQYFGPGTRLTVT.

V and J are TRBV5-1 and TRBJ2-1; 10 bases are shared with TRBD2. CDR1 SGHRS and CDR2 YFSETQ come from the germline V gene. V was clipped by 4 bases and J by 10 bases; unmatched bases: 11. The length of the CDR3 is 15 residues. The CDR3 reads CASSPVVAGGNEQFF. The CDR3 nucleotides are TGCGCCAGCAGCCCGGTCGTAGCGGGAGGTAACGAGCAGTTCTTC.

This clonotype was seen more than once but under ten times. The CDR3 DNA follows: TGTGCCAGCAGTGAAGACCTGGGACAGATAATGAACACTGAAGCTTTCTTT. Amino acid sequence: CASSEDLGQIMNTEAFF. The chain has TRBV6-1 and TRBJ1-1; 7 positions match TRBD1. This CDR3 region has 17 residues. Germline V lookup: CDR1 MNHNS, CDR2 SASEGT. Trimming removed 1 base from V and 0 bases from J; junction bases left unmatched: 8.